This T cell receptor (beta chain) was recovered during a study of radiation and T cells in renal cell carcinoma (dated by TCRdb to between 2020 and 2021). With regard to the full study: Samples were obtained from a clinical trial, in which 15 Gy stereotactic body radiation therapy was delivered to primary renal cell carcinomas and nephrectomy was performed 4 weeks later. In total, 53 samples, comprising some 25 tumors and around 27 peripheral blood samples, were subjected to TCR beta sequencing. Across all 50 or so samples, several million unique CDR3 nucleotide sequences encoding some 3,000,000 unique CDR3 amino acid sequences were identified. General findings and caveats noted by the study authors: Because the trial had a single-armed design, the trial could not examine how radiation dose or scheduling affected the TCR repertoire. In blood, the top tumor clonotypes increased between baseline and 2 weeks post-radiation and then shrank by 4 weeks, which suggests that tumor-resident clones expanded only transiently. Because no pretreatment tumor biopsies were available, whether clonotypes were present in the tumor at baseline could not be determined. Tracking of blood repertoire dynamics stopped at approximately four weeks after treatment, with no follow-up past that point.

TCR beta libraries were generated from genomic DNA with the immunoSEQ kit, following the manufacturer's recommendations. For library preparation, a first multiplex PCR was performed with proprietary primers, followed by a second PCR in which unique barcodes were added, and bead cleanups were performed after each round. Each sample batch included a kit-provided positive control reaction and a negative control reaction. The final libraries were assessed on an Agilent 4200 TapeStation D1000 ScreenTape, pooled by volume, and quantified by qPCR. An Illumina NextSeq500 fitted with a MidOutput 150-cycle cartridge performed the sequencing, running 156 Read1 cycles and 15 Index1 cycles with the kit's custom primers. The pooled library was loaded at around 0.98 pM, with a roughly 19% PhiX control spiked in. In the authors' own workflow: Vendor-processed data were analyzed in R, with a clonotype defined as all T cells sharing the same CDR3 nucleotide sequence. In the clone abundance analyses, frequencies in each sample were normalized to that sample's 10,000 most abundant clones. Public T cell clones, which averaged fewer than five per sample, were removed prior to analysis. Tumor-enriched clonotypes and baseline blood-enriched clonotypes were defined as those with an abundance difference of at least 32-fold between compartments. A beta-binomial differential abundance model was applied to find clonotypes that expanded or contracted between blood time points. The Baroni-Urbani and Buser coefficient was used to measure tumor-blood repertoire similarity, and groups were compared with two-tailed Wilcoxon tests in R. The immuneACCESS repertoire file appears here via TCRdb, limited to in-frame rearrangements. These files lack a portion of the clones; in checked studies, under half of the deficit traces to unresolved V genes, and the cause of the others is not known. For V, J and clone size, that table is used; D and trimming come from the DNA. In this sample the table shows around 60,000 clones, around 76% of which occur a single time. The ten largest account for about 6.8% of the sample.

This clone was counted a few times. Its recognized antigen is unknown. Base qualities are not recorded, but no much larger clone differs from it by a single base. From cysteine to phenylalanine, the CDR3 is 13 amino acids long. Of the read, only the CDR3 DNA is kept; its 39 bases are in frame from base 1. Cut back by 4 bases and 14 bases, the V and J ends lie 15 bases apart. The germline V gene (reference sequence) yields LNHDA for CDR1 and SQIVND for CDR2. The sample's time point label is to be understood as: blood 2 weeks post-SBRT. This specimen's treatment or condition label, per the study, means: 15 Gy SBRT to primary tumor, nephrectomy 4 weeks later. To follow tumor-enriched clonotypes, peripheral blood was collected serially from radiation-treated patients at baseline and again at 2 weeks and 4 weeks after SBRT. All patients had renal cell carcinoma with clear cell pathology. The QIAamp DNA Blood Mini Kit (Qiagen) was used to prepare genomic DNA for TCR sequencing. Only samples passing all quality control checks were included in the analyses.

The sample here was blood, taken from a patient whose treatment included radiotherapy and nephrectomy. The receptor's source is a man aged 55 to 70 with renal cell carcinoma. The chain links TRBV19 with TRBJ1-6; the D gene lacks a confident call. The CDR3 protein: CASSSLPGNTLHF. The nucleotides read TGTGCCAGTAGTAGCTTGCCAGGAAACACCCTCCACTTT. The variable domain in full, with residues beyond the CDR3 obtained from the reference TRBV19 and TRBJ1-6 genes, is DGGITQSPKYLFRKEGQNVTLSCEQNLNHDAMYWYRQDPGQGLRLIYYSQIVNDFQKGDIAEGYSVSREKKESFPLTVTSAQKNPTAFYLCASSSLPGNTLHFGNGTRLTVT.